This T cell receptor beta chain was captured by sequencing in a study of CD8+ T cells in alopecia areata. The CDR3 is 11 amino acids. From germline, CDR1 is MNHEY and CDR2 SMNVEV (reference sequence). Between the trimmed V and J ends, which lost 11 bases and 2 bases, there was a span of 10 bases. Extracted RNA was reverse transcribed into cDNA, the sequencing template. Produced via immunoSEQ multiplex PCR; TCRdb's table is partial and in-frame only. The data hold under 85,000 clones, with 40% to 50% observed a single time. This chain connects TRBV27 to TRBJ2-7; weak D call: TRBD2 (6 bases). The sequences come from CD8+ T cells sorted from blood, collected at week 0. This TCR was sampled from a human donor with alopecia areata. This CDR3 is CAAGPAYEQYF. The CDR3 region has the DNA TGTGCCGCGGGGCCAGCCTACGAGCAGTACTTC.